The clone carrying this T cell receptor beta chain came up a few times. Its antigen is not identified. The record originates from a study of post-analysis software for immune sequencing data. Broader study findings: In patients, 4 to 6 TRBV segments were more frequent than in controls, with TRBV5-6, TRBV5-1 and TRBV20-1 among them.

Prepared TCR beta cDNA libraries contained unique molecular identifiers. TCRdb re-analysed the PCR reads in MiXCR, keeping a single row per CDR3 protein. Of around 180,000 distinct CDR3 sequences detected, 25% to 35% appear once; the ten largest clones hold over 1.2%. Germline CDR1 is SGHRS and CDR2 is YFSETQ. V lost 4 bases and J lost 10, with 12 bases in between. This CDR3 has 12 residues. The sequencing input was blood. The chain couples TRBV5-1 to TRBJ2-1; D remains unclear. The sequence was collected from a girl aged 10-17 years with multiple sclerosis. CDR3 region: CASSLDGPEQFF. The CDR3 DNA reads TGCGCCAGCAGCCTGGACGGGCCAGAGCAGTTCTTC.